This passage covers 16 T cell receptor beta chains from one sample sequenced in a study of T cell responses to AZD1222 COVID-19 vaccine. Assay: immunoSEQ multiplex PCR; the TCRdb copy retains only in-frame clones and omits some. The sample includes 110,000 to 150,000 clones, about 88% seen only once; the top ten take 3.1%. The input for sequencing was peripheral blood, taken 28 days after the second AZD1222 dose. The receptors come from an adult who received the AZD1222 COVID-19 vaccine.

The chain employs TRBV27 and TRBJ2-7; 10 nucleotides match TRBD2. Germline CDR1 and CDR2: MNHEY and SMNVEV (reference sequence). V trimming: 11 bases; J trimming: 4 bases; junction bases outside the gene matches: 20. The CDR3 totals 17 residues. The CDR3 DNA reads TGTGCCCCCACACCCCGACTTCGGCTAGCGGGAGCGTACGAGCAGTACTTC. Protein product: CAPTPRLRLAGAYEQYF.

This rearrangement joins TRBV5-1 to TRBJ2-2; 9 positions match TRBD2. The V segment lost 2 bases and the J segment 6 bases; nucleotides outside the gene matches: 8. This CDR3 has 16 amino acids. Germline V gene data show CDR1 as SGHRS and CDR2 as YFSETQ. The CDR3, as DNA: TGCGCCAGCAGCTTAGGCGGGAGGGCCGATGCCGGGGAGCTGTTTTTT. This sequence encodes CASSLGGRADAGELFF.

The CDR3 bases are TGTGCCAGCATCGGCACTACCTACGAGCAGTACTTC. Its protein is CASIGTTYEQYF. The chain combines TRBV6-5 with TRBJ2-7; D ambiguous. Germline values: CDR1 MNHEY, CDR2 SVGAGI. This CDR3 spans 12 amino acids. V was shortened by 7 bases and J by 2 bases, with 9 bases between the two germline ends.

The rearrangement joins TRBV6-5 to TRBJ1-1, with D unclear. Trimming took off 10 bases at V and 1 base at J, with 16 bases between the two ends. Germline loops: CDR1 MNHEY, CDR2 SVGAGI. This CDR3 comprises 14 residues. The CDR3 nucleotides are TGTGCCATCCCGGGCAGGCACGAGAACACTGAAGCTTTCTTT. This codes for CAIPGRHENTEAFF.

The genes are TRBV7-9 and TRBJ2-2, with a tentative D call TRBD2 (5 bases). The CDR3 is 14 residues long. The germline V and J ends were trimmed by 7 bases and 4 bases, with 13 bases remaining between them. Looked up from germline, CDR1 is SEHNR and CDR2 is FQNEAQ (reference sequence). For the CDR3, the DNA is TGTGCCAGCAACACCATACTAGTCACCGGGGAGCTGTTTTTT. Amino acids: CASNTILVTGELFF. Full variable domain (remainder filled in from reference TRBV7-9 and TRBJ2-2): DTGVSQNPRHKITKRGQNVTFRCDPISEHNRLYWYRQTLGQGPEFLTYFQNEAQLEKSRLLSDRFSAERPKGSFSTLEIQRTEQGDSAMYLCASNTILVTGELFFGEGSRLTVL.

The chain employs TRBV6-5 and TRBJ1-4, with D possibly TRBD1 on 5 matching bases. The V gene's germline CDR1 is MNHEY and CDR2 SVGAGI. Trimming left V 7 bases short and J 10 bases short, with 16 bases between. The length of the CDR3 is 13 residues. The CDR3 loop is CASKRGQEGKLFF. The CDR3 coding sequence is TGTGCCAGCAAACGGGGCCAGGAAGGAAAACTGTTTTTT.

V usage is TRBV5-1 and J usage is TRBJ2-5; TRBD2 aligns across 9 bases. V was pared by 0 bases and J by 7 bases, with 7 bases of the junction left unmatched. Germline-derived CDR1 and CDR2 are SGHRS and YFSETQ. The CDR3 loop spans 15 amino acids. The CDR3 region has the DNA TGCGCCAGCAGCTTGGTGGCGTCAGCGGGAGGGACCCAGTACTTC. Its protein product is CASSLVASAGGTQYF.

V is TRBV6-2 or TRBV6-3 and J is TRBJ1-1; D is uncertain. This CDR3 contains 15 residues. Germline V gives CDR1 MNHEY, CDR2 SVGEGT. Trimming removed 2 bases at V and 3 bases at J, with 13 bases between. CDR3 residues: CASSYPLEEYTEAFF. The CDR3 DNA reads TGTGCCAGCAGTTACCCGTTGGAGGAATACACTGAAGCTTTCTTT.

The V and J genes are TRBV19 and TRBJ1-1; D is unclear. V dropped 7 bases and J dropped 4 bases, with 7 bases sitting between them. This CDR3 has 11 amino acids. Germline V gene sequence: CDR1 LNHDA, CDR2 SQIVND (reference sequence). The CDR3 sequence is CASKYSTEAFF. The CDR3 bases are TGTGCCAGTAAATATAGCACTGAAGCTTTCTTT.

The V gene is TRBV3-1 (or the pseudogene TRBV3-2), the J gene TRBJ2-3, with 8 bases identical to TRBD2. The ends lost 0 bases at V and 4 bases at J; junction bases unmatched: 6. Germline V gene lookup returns CDR1 LGHDT and CDR2 YNNKEL (reference sequence). The CDR3 totals 16 residues. The CDR3 bases are TGTGCCAGCAGCCAAGATCAAGCGGGAGAGGCAGATACGCAGTATTTT. It codes for CASSQDQAGEADTQYF.

The chain uses TRBV7-9 and TRBJ1-2; the D is unclear. This CDR3 has 12 amino acids. The V and J ends lost 2 bases and 4 bases respectively, with 5 bases between them. Germline V gives CDR1 SEHNR, CDR2 FQNEAQ (reference sequence). CDR3 coding DNA: TGTGCCAGCAGCTTATCCGGCTATGGCTACACCTTC. Its translation is CASSLSGYGYTF. The variable domain in full, with the rest retrieved from reference TRBV7-9 and TRBJ1-2, is DTGVSQNPRHKITKRGQNVTFRCDPISEHNRLYWYRQTLGQGPEFLTYFQNEAQLEKSRLLSDRFSAERPKGSFSTLEIQRTEQGDSAMYLCASSLSGYGYTFGSGTRLTVV.

V is TRBV30 and J is TRBJ2-1, with D hard to call. The CDR3 sequence is 15 residues long. Germline-derived CDR1 and CDR2 are GTSNPN and SVGIG (reference sequence). Between the trimmed V and J ends, which lost 5 bases and 1 base, there was a span of 15 bases. CDR3: CAWQAEQGSYNEQFF. The CDR3 DNA sequence: TGTGCCTGGCAGGCGGAGCAAGGGTCCTACAATGAGCAGTTCTTC.

The chain recombines TRBV20-1 with TRBJ1-1; D remains ambiguous. V lost 3 bases to trimming and J lost 3 bases, with 14 bases between them. Germline lookup yields CDR1 DFQATT and CDR2 SNEGSKA (reference sequence). CDR3 length: 14 residues. CDR3 in DNA: TGCAGTGCTAGTTTGATCGGACGGGACACTGAAGCTTTCTTT. It codes for CSASLIGRDTEAFF.

V usage is TRBV9 and J usage is TRBJ1-2; a weak D match, TRBD1 (5 bases). CDR3 size: 14 residues. V was clipped by 0 bases and J by 8 bases, with 14 bases between them. Germline V gene lookup returns CDR1 SGDLS and CDR2 YYNGEE. CDR3 sequence reads: CASSVGSGTEGYTF. CDR3 sequence (DNA): TGTGCCAGCAGCGTAGGTTCGGGGACGGAGGGCTACACCTTC.

This chain links TRBV9 with TRBJ2-7, with D maybe TRBD2 (6 bases). Trimming removed 0 bases from V and 0 bases from J, with 16 bases in between. The length of the CDR3 is 17 residues. Germline V lookup: CDR1 SGDLS, CDR2 YYNGEE. The CDR3 nucleotides read TGTGCCAGCAGCGTAGGGGGGGTGGCAGCGAACTCCTACGAGCAGTACTTC. This gives the protein CASSVGGVAANSYEQYF.

The gene calls are TRBV6-5 and TRBJ1-4, with D uncertain. The CDR3 has 13 amino acids. Trimming took off 10 bases at V and 7 bases at J, with 16 bases between the two ends. CDR1 and CDR2 from the germline V gene are MNHEY and SVGAGI. The CDR3 here is CAKGGVAREKLFF. The DNA of the CDR3 is TGTGCCAAAGGAGGAGTGGCGCGTGAAAAACTGTTTTTT.